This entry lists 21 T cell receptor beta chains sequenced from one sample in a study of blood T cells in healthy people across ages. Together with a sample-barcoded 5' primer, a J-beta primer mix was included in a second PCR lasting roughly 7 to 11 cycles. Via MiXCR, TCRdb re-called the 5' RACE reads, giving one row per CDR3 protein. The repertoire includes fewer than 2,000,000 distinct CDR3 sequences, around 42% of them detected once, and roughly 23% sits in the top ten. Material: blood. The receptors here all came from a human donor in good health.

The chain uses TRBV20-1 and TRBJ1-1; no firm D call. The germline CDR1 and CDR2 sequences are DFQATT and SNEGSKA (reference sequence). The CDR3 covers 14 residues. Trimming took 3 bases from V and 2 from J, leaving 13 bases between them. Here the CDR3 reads CSARSRIGNTEAFF. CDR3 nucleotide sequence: TGCAGTGCTAGGAGTAGGATAGGTAACACTGAAGCTTTCTTT.

In DNA, the CDR3 is TGTGCCAGCAGTTTAGGGGCAGCCTTGGGGGGCTACACCTTC. Its translation is CASSLGAALGGYTF. The rearrangement uses TRBV27 and TRBJ1-2; D is perhaps TRBD1 (5 bases). CDR3 length: 14 amino acids. Germline CDR1 is MNHEY and CDR2 is SMNVEV (reference sequence). V was pared by 2 bases and J by 8 bases, with 15 bases between.

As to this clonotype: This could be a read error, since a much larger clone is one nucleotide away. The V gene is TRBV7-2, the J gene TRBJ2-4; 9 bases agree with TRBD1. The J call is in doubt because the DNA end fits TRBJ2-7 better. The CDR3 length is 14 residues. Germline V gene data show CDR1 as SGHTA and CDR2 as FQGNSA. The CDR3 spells CASSLVGQGNEQYF. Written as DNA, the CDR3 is TGTGCCAGCAGCTTAGTGGGACAGGGCAACGAGCAGTACTTC.

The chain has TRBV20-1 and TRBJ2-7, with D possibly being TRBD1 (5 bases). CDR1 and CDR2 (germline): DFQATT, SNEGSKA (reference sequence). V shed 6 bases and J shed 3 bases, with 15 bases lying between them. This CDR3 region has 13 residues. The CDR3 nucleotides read TGCAGTGCACCTGCCAGGGTTGGCTACGAGCAGTACTTC. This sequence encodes CSAPARVGYEQYF.

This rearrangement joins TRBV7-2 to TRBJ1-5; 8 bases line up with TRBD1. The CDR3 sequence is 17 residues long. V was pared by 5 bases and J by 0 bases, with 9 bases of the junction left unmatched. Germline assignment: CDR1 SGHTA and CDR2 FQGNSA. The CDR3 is CASSMSGGGYSNQPQHF. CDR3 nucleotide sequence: TGTGCCAGCAGCATGTCAGGGGGCGGTTATAGCAATCAGCCCCAGCATTTT.

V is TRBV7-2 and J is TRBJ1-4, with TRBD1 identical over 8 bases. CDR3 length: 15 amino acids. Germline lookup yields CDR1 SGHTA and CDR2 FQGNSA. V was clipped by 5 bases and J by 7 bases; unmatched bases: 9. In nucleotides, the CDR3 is TGTGCCAGCAGCCCGGGGACAGGAGAGGGTGAAAAACTGTTTTTT. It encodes CASSPGTGEGEKLFF.

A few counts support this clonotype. CDR3 bases: TGCGCCAGCAGCCAAGATACATGGACGGGCGGAGAGACCCAGTACTTC. It yields the protein CASSQDTWTGGETQYF. The gene calls are TRBV4-3 and TRBJ2-5; the D is unclear. V gave up 0 bases and J gave up 4 bases, with 15 bases separating them. CDR1 and CDR2 from the germline V gene are LGHNA and YSLEER. The CDR3 length is 16 residues.

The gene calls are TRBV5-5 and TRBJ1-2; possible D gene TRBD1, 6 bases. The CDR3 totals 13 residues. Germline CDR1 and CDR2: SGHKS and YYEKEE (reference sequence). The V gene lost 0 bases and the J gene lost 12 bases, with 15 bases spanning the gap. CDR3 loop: CASSLDIPGGDTF. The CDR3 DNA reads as TGTGCCAGCAGCTTGGATATTCCTGGGGGCGACACCTTC.

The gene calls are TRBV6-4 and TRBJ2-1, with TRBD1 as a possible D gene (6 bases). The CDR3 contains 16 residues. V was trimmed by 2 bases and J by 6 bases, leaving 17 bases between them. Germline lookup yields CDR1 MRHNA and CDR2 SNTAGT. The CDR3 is CASSDLLTGRPNEQFF. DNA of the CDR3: TGTGCCAGCAGTGACCTTTTGACAGGCCGACCCAATGAGCAGTTCTTC.

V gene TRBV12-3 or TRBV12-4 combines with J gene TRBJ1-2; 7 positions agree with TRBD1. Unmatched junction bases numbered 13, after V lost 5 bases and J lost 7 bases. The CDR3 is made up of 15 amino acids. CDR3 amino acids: CASSSLTGSSVGYTF. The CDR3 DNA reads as TGTGCCAGCAGTAGCCTGACAGGGTCTTCTGTTGGCTACACCTTC.

This CDR3 reads CATSIPEGVTQYF. Written as DNA, the CDR3 is TGTGCCACCAGCATCCCGGAAGGGGTTACGCAGTATTTT. This chain joins TRBV15 and TRBJ2-3; D possibly corresponds to TRBD1 (5 bases). This CDR3 region has 13 residues. The germline V gene has CDR1 LNHNV and CDR2 YYDKDF (reference sequence). Deletions cut 4 bases from V and 8 bases from J, with 13 bases between.

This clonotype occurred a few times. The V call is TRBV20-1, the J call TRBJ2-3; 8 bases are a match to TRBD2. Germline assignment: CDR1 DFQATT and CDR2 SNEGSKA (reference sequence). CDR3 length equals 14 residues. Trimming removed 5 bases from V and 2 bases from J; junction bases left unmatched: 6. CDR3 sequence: CSARLASNTDTQYF. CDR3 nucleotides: TGCAGTGCTCGACTAGCGAGTAACACAGATACGCAGTATTTT.

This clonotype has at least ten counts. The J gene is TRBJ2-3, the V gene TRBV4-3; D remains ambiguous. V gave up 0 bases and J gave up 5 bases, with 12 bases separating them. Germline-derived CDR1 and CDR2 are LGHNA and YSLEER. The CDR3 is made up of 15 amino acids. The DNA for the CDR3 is TGCGCCAGCAGCCAAGATTGGGCGGAGCAAGATACGCAGTATTTT. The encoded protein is CASSQDWAEQDTQYF.

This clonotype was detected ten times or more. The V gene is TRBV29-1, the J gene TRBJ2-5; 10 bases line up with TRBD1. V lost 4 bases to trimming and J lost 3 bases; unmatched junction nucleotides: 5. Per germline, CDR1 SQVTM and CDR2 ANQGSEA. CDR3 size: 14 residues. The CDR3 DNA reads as TGCAGCGTTGGGACAGGGGGATGGGAAGAGACCCAGTACTTC. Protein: CSVGTGGWEETQYF.

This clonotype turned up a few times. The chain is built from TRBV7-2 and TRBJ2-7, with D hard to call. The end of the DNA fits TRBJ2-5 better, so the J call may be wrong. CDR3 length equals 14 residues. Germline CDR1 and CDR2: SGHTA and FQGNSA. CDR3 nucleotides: TGTGCCAGCAGCTCAGAGGTGCCTCTTGGGACCCAGTACTTC. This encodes CASSSEVPLGTQYF.

CDR3 DNA sequence: TGTGCCACCAGTGATTCCCCAGCCGGGACAGGGGATGTTCATGAGCAGTTCTTC. Translated, it gives CATSDSPAGTGDVHEQFF. The V gene is TRBV24-1, the J gene TRBJ2-1; 10 bases line up with TRBD1. Per the germline V gene, CDR1 is KGHDR and CDR2 is SFDVKD. The CDR3 length is 18 residues. J gave up 8 bases and V 2 bases, and 14 bases lay outside the gene matches.

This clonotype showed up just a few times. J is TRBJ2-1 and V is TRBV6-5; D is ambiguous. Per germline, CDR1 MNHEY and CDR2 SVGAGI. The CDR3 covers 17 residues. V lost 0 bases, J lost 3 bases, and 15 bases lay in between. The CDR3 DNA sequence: TGTGCCAGCAGTTACTCTTCTTCTCACCGGAACTACAATGAGCAGTTCTTC. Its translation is CASSYSSSHRNYNEQFF.

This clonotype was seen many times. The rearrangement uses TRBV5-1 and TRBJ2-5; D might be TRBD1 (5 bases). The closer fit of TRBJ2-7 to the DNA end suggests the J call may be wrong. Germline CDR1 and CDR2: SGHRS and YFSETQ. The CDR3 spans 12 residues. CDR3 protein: CASSLETDEQYF. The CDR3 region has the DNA TGCGCCAGCAGCTTGGAGACAGACGAGCAGTACTTC.

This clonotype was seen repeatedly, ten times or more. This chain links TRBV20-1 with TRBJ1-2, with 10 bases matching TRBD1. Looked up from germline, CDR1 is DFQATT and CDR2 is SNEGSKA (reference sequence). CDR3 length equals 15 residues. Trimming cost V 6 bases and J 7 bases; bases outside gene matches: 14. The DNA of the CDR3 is TGCAGTGCCCGACGACCGGGACAGGGGTTGGGTGGCTACACCTTC. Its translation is CSARRPGQGLGGYTF.

The chain's CDR3 is CSAPQDNYGYTF. The CDR3 DNA reads as TGCAGTGCTCCTCAGGATAACTATGGCTACACCTTC. The chain is built from TRBV20-1 and TRBJ1-2; no clear D gene. V shed 5 bases and J shed 1 base, with 8 bases lying between them. Germline-derived CDR1 and CDR2 are DFQATT and SNEGSKA (reference sequence). The CDR3 contains 12 residues.

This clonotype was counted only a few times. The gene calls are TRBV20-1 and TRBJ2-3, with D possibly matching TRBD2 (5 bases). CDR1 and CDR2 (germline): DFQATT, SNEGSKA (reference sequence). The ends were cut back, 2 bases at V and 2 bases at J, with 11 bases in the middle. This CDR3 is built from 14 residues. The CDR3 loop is CSARSRGNTDTQYF. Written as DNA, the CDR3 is TGCAGTGCTAGATCCCGGGGAAACACAGATACGCAGTATTTT.